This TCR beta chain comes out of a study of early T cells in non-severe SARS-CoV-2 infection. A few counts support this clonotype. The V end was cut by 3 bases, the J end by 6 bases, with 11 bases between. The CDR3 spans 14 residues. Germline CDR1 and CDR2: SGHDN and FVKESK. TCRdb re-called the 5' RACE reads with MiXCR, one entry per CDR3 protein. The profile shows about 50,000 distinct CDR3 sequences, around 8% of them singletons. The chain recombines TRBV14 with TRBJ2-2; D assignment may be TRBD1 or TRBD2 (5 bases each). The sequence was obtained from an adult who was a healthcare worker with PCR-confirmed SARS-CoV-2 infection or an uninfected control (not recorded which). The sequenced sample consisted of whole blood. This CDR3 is CASSQTGRAGELFF. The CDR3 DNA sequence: TGTGCCAGCAGCCAGACGGGACGGGCCGGGGAGCTGTTTTTT.